This T cell receptor beta chain is from a study of blood T cell repertoires in COVID-19. The V end lost 8 bases, the J end lost 4 bases, and 11 bases lay between the germline ends. The CDR3 covers 13 residues. Per germline, CDR1 MNHEY and CDR2 SMNVEV (reference sequence). Only in-frame clones appear in the TCRdb table, and some are missing; sequencing was by immunoSEQ multiplex PCR. The sample contains approximately 330,000 clones, approximately 83% of which appear only once. In its sample, this clone was seen once. The genes are TRBV27 and TRBJ2-2, with D tentatively TRBD1 (5 bases). Sample: PBMCs or T cells enriched from blood (not recorded which). This clonotype was sampled from a woman between 40 and 50 years old with acute COVID-19. For the CDR3, the DNA is TGTGCCAGCGGACACGGCGGCACCGGGGAGCTGTTTTTT. It specifies CASGHGGTGELFF.